A single sample is the source of the 14 T cell receptor beta chains below, sequenced in a study of cytomegalovirus exposure and HLA in healthy donors. Primers for the PCR totalled 60 Vbeta and 13 Jbeta. Libraries were prepared by immunoSEQ multiplex PCR; TCRdb keeps only in-frame clonotypes and omits some of them. The profile shows around 210,000 clones, 78% of them singletons. Sequencing used PBMCs. All receptors derive from a boy younger than 18 in good health and CMV-seronegative.

CDR3 coding DNA: TGCGCCAGCAGTACCGGGACAGGCAATCAGCCCCAGCATTTT. Amino acids: CASSTGTGNQPQHF. The rearrangement joins TRBV10-2 to TRBJ1-5, with 7 bases fitting TRBD1. Germline CDR1 and CDR2: WSHSY and SAAADI. J was trimmed by 2 bases and V by 5 bases; bases with no gene match: 3. This CDR3 has 14 amino acids.

The chain uses TRBV7-3 and TRBJ1-1; 7 bases line up with TRBD1. CDR1 is SGHTA and CDR2 is FQGTGA in the germline V gene. J was trimmed by 1 base and V by 4 bases; bases with no gene match: 0. The CDR3 totals 13 residues. In nucleotides, the CDR3 is TGTGCCAGCAGCTGGGACAGGAACACTGAAGCTTTCTTT. Protein sequence: CASSWDRNTEAFF.

The chain employs TRBV27 and TRBJ2-1, with TRBD2 matching 12 bases. There are 17 residues in the CDR3. Germline V CDR1 and CDR2: MNHEY, SMNVEV (reference sequence). V shed 4 bases, J shed 3 bases, and the junction held 7 bases outside the gene matches. The CDR3 nucleotides are TGTGCCAGCAGTTCCATCCGACTAGCGGGAGTCTACAATGAGCAGTTCTTC. Amino acid sequence: CASSSIRLAGVYNEQFF.

This clone has just one count. The V and J genes are TRBV29-1 and TRBJ2-3, with 9 bases that match TRBD2. Germline V lookup: CDR1 SQVTM, CDR2 ANQGSEA. This CDR3 region has 14 residues. CDR3 bases: TGCAGTGACCTTAGGCGGGAGGGCCTCGATACGCAGTATTTT. Translated: CSDLRREGLDTQYF.

The J gene is TRBJ2-1, the V gene TRBV4-1; weak D call: TRBD2 (7 bases). CDR3 length: 15 amino acids. CDR1 and CDR2 from the germline V gene are MGHRA and YSYEKL. V was shortened by 4 bases and J by 5 bases, with 15 bases between the two germline ends. CDR3 amino acids: CASSPRGGSNNEQFF. The CDR3 DNA sequence: TGCGCCAGCAGCCCTAGGGGGGGGTCGAACAATGAGCAGTTCTTC.

This sequence joins TRBV6-5 and TRBJ2-1; 9 bases are a match to TRBD2. There are 15 residues in the CDR3. V was pared by 6 bases and J by 2 bases, with 5 bases of the junction left unmatched. Germline V gene lookup returns CDR1 MNHEY and CDR2 SVGAGI. This CDR3 reads CASSLGLATYNEQFF. The CDR3 DNA reads TGTGCCAGCAGCCTAGGACTAGCGACCTACAATGAGCAGTTCTTC.

The genes are TRBV6-6 and TRBJ2-2; D may be TRBD1 (5 bases). The CDR3 has 14 amino acids. The germline gives CDR1 MNHNY, CDR2 SVGAGI (reference sequence). V dropped 6 bases and J dropped 6 bases, with 14 bases sitting between them. The CDR3 protein is CASSKGAGPGELFF. CDR3 sequence (DNA): TGTGCCAGCAGCAAAGGGGCAGGGCCCGGGGAGCTGTTTTTT.

The rearrangement joins TRBV7-2 to TRBJ1-2; D is unresolved. V was trimmed by 0 bases and J by 6 bases, leaving 17 bases between them. There are 16 residues in the CDR3. Germline CDR1 and CDR2: SGHTA and FQGNSA. The CDR3 spells CASSLALMTSPHGYTF. The CDR3 nucleotides are TGTGCCAGCAGCTTAGCGCTAATGACTTCCCCGCATGGCTACACCTTC.

The J gene is TRBJ2-3, the V gene TRBV27; D ambiguous. Germline V gives CDR1 MNHEY, CDR2 SMNVEV (reference sequence). V gave up 7 bases and J gave up 1 base, with 9 bases separating them. This CDR3 has 13 residues. CDR3 in amino acids: CASTVRGTDTQYF. CDR3 DNA: TGTGCCAGCACAGTACGGGGCACAGATACGCAGTATTTT.

This sequence joins TRBV9 and TRBJ1-2; tentative D call: TRBD1 (5 bases). The length of the CDR3 is 14 residues. Germline CDR1 is SGDLS and CDR2 is YYNGEE. Trimming removed 4 bases at V and 4 bases at J, with 14 bases between. The CDR3 loop is CASSSQGASYGYTF. In nucleotides, the CDR3 is TGTGCCAGCAGCTCCCAGGGTGCGAGCTATGGCTACACCTTC.

The V gene is TRBV4-1, the J gene TRBJ1-4; D perhaps matches TRBD1 (6 bases). Deletions cut 4 bases from V and 4 bases from J, with 16 bases between. CDR3 length: 16 residues. The V gene's germline CDR1 is MGHRA and CDR2 YSYEKL. The CDR3 bases are TGCGCCAGCAGCCCAGTGGTAACAGGGCTTAATGAAAAACTGTTTTTT. This translates into CASSPVVTGLNEKLFF.

The chain joins TRBV4-1 to TRBJ1-2; D is undetermined. The CDR3 has 13 amino acids. Germline CDR1 and CDR2: MGHRA and YSYEKL. Trimming stripped 0 bases from V and 1 base from J, with 3 bases between. CDR3 DNA sequence: TGCGCCAGCAGCCAAGACCATAACTATGGCTACACCTTC. Protein sequence: CASSQDHNYGYTF.

J is TRBJ2-7 and V is TRBV10-3, with TRBD2 identical over 7 bases. J was trimmed by 3 bases and V by 8 bases; bases with no gene match: 7. Germline-derived CDR1 and CDR2 are ENHRY and SYGVKD. This CDR3 spans 13 amino acids. The CDR3 protein is CAISGGAVYEQYF. DNA of the CDR3: TGTGCCATCTCGGGAGGAGCAGTCTACGAGCAGTACTTC.

The V call is TRBV6-5, the J call TRBJ2-3; maybe TRBD2 (6 bases). This CDR3 contains 14 residues. The ends were cut back, 5 bases at V and 6 bases at J, with 15 bases in the middle. Germline values: CDR1 MNHEY, CDR2 SVGAGI. In DNA form, the CDR3 reads TGTGCCAGCAGTCGGGACTTTTCAGCGGATACGCAGTATTTT. This gives the protein CASSRDFSADTQYF.